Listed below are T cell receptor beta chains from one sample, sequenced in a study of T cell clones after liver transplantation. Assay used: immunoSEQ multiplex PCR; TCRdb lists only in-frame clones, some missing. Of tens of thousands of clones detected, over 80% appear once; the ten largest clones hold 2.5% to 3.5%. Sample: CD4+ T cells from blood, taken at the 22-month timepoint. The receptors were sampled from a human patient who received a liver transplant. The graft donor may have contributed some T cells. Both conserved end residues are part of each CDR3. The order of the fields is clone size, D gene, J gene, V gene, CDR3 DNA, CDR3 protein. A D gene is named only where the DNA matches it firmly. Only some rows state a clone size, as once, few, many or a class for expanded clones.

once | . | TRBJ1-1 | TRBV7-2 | TGTGCCAGCACCCTTGACCACACTGAAGCTTTCTTT | CASTLDHTEAFF
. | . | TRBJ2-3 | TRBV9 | TGTGCCAGCAGCGTACACGTATCCCGAGATACGCAGTATTTT | CASSVHVSRDTQYF
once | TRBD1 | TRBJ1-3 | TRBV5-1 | TGCGCCAGCAGCCACGACAGGGAAGGCTTTGGAAACACCATATATTTT | CASSHDREGFGNTIYF
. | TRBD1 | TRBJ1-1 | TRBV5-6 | TGTGCCAGCAGCCGAAACAGGGGATGGTACACTGAAGCTTTCTTT | CASSRNRGWYTEAFF
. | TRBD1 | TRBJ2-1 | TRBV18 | TGTGCCAGCTCACCAAGCCAGGACAGGGGGCGGAATGAGCAGTTCTTC | CASSPSQDRGRNEQFF
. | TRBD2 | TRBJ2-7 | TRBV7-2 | TGTGCCAGCAGCTCACTAGCGGGAGGGCCCTACGAGCAGTACTTC | CASSSLAGGPYEQYF
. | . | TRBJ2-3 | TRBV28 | TGTGCCAGCACTGTGCCGACAGGAATTTCTAGCACAGATACGCAGTATTTT | CASTVPTGISSTDTQYF
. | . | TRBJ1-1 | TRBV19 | TGTGCCAGTGGAACAGGGAGCACTGAAGCTTTCTTT | CASGTGSTEAFF
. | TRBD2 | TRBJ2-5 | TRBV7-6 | TGTGCCAGCAGCTTAGGTTTTGACGGACTAGCGGGGGGAAGGACCCAGTACTTC | CASSLGFDGLAGGRTQYF
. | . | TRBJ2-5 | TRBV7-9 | TGTGCCAGCAGCCTCCCCCGCCAGGCGGGTCAAGAGACCCAGTACTTC | CASSLPRQAGQETQYF
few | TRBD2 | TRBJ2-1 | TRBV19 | TGTGCCAGTAGTATCCCCCCCCGACTAGCGGGAGATAGGGAGCAGTTCTTC | CASSIPPRLAGDREQFF